This T cell receptor (beta chain) stems from a study of blood T cells in healthy people across ages (dated by TCRdb to 2013 to 2016). With regard to the full study: In model experiments, roughly one uniquely barcoded TCR beta cDNA molecule per two T cells was captured by template switching. To track age-related changes in TCR beta repertoire diversity, the study relied on deep sequencing normalized with unique cDNA molecular identifiers. The donors were divided into four age groups: young (average 16 years), middle-aged (over 35), aged (around 67) and long-lived (about 80). For two donors (one aged 18 to 29 and one aged 80 or older), the study analyzed two additional independent replicas of 1 million unique cDNA reads from the same blood draw. The paper's findings and limits, for the study overall: Because profiling used bulk unsorted PBMCs, naive and antigen-experienced compartments could not be compared conclusively. As age increased, observed TCR beta diversity per million T cells dropped in a roughly linear way, and a significant reduction was already evident by age 40. Estimates of total diversity based on one million sequenced T cells were considered lower bounds and underestimates. Because the CMV infection status of the donors was unknown, age-related changes in expanded clonotypes may potentially have been confounded. Compared with the aged group, the long-lived group had more naive CD4+ T cells, fewer expanded clones and increased TCR diversity, suggesting age selection. A strong correlation was found between observed TCR beta diversity and the percentage of naive T cells measured by flow cytometry.

This clonotype was detected once. Its cognate antigen has yet to be identified. Base qualities are not provided; no much larger clone lies one nucleotide away. Libraries were prepared through 5' RACE. This sample was sequenced with an Illumina HiSeq 2500. A second PCR of 7 to 11 cycles was run with a J-beta primer mix and a sample-barcoded 5' primer. A unique molecular identifier was introduced onto each TCR beta cDNA molecule by a template-switch 5' adaptor carrying 12 random nucleotides. Each sample yielded at least 2.5 million CDR3-containing paired-end reads. The Mint cDNA synthesis kit, primed by a TRBC-specific oligonucleotide, was used to synthesize first-strand cDNA from all RNA. All cDNA was treated with uracil-DNA glycosylase and then went through a first 18-cycle PCR with the universal primers M1SS and BC2_uni_R. Regarding the original processing steps: For normalization, 1 million high-quality reads were randomly selected from each sample, with every read carrying a distinct molecular identifier. Reads with shared molecular identifiers were discarded instead of being binned into consensus sequences. CDR3 identification, clonotype clustering and error correction used MiTCR with a Q25 quality threshold and the strictest error-elimination algorithm. A nonparametric unseen species model using Euler transformation provided a lower-bound estimate of total TCR beta diversity. Using fastp trimming at Q25 and MiXCR clonotype assembly, TCRdb reanalyzed the public sequencing data and kept in-frame beta chains. When rows share a CDR3 protein, they turn into one entry using the most common DNA and genes. The V and J calls, along with clone size, are taken from TCRdb and not from the paper's own processing. This sample lists some 1,000,000 distinct CDR3 sequences; approximately 26% were detected once. The top ten hold less than 0.85% of the sample.

Between the V and J ends, shortened by 4 bases and 0 bases respectively, the junction contains 12 bases. The CDR3 holds 15 amino acids from the cysteine to the phenylalanine. Left in the record is the CDR3 DNA by itself, 45 bases read in frame from the first base. The germline V gene specifies SGHTA as CDR1 and FQGNSA as CDR2. The 39 donors, aged about 6 to 95 years, were systemically healthy Caucasian individuals from Russia. Approximately 9 milliliters of peripheral blood were collected from each donor into EDTA-treated Vacutainer tubes. Ficoll-Paque density-gradient centrifugation was used to isolate PBMCs, with at least 6.5 million per sample. Trizol reagent was used to extract total RNA from the PBMCs, yielding at least 5 micrograms per sample. For every donor, an aliquot of PBMCs went through flow cytometry to measure the percentages of naive CD45RAhigh/CD27high T cells. These data are also associated with another study on T cells of mothers and their children. From the second report: Nine systemically healthy Caucasian individuals, comprising three mothers and their six children, were included as donors. cDNA synthesis consumed the entire amount of extracted RNA, loaded at approximately 1.4 ug RNA in each 15 ul reaction. In the second PCR, the M1S primer added sample barcodes and 2-4 random nucleotides. Each mother yielded over 9 million TCR beta CDR3 reads and each child a few million reads. Thymic selection shapes the output of TCR recombination in a similar way in related and unrelated pairs, and inherited differences have a minor effect. Normalized repertoire overlap in related mother-child pairs was always slightly higher than in unrelated mother-child pairs, but the difference was never significant. No persistent microchimeric T cell clones were found, with a detection sensitivity of roughly 100 clones per million clonotypes. The study used deep NGS to compare TCR beta repertoires of mothers and children, seeking features distinguishing related mother-child pairs from unrelated individuals. Mothers averaged 40 +/- 4 years of age and children averaged roughly 10 +/- 4 years. Libraries were sequenced on Illumina HiSeq 2000 with 100+100 nt paired-end reads after adapter ligation with NEBNext reagents. To prevent cross-contamination, the mother and child libraries were prepared one month apart and sequenced in separate runs. For each donor, between roughly 450,000 and 2,100,000 distinct TCR beta clonotypes were identified. Naive TCR beta clonotypes were estimated from low-frequency clonotypes matched to each donor's FACS-determined naive share, without sorting.

The sequencing input was blood. The source of this sequence is a girl between 2 and 10 years old in good health. The chain is assembled from TRBV7-2 and TRBJ2-5, with TRBD1 as a weak D call on 5 bases. The DNA sequence is TGTGCCAGCAGCTACGGACACGAGTACCAAGAGACCCAGTACTTC. The resulting protein is CASSYGHEYQETQYF.